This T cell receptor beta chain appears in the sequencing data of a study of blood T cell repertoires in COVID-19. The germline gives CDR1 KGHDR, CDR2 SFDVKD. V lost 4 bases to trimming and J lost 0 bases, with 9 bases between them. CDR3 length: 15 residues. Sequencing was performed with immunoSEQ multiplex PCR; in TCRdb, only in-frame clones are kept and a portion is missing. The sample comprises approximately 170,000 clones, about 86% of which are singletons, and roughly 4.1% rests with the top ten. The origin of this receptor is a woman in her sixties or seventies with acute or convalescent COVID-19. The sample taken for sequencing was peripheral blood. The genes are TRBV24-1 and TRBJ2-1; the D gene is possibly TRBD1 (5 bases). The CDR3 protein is CATSETRDSYNEQFF. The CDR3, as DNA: TGTGCCACCAGTGAAACCAGGGACTCCTACAATGAGCAGTTCTTC.